This entry lists 30 T cell receptor beta chains sequenced from one sample in a study of T cells after yellow fever vaccination. TCRdb reprocessed the 5' RACE reads with MiXCR, giving one entry per CDR3 protein. The sample holds approximately 510,000 distinct CDR3 sequences, just over 20% seen once. The sequencing used PBMCs, collected less than 25 days after the first yellow fever vaccination. The receptors come from a man between 18 and 35 years old who received the YFV17D yellow fever vaccine.

This chain joins TRBV7-2 and TRBJ2-1; no firm D call. The CDR3 contains 12 residues. Germline lookup yields CDR1 SGHTA and CDR2 FQGNSA. Between the trimmed V and J ends, which lost 3 bases and 10 bases, there was a span of 10 bases. The CDR3 DNA is TGTGCCAGCAGCTTCGGTTTTCGAGAGCAGTTCTTC. It is translated as CASSFGFREQFF.

This rearrangement joins TRBV19 to TRBJ1-2; D ambiguous. The CDR3 covers 16 residues. Germline V gives CDR1 LNHDA, CDR2 SQIVND (reference sequence). V gave up 5 bases and J gave up 4 bases, with 20 bases separating them. The CDR3 DNA sequence: TGTGCCAGTAGTCGCGGTAGTGGAGCACCACTCTATGGCTACACCTTC. This codes for CASSRGSGAPLYGYTF.

The chain uses TRBV20-1 and TRBJ1-4, with 9 positions matching TRBD1. With V trimmed by 2 bases and J by 6 bases, 7 bases remained unmatched. Germline V gene lookup returns CDR1 DFQATT and CDR2 SNEGSKA (reference sequence). The CDR3 loop spans 15 amino acids. Here the CDR3 reads CSARLPGTGHEKLFF. The CDR3 DNA follows: TGCAGTGCTAGACTCCCCGGGACAGGGCATGAAAAACTGTTTTTT.

This clonotype was found a few times. This chain connects TRBV20-1 to TRBJ2-1; a possible D gene is TRBD2 (5 bases). Between the trimmed V and J ends, which lost 3 bases and 12 bases, there was a span of 15 bases. The CDR3 loop spans 12 amino acids. Germline V CDR1 and CDR2: DFQATT, SNEGSKA (reference sequence). CDR3: CSARTAVGGQFF. The CDR3 nucleotides are TGCAGTGCTAGGACCGCAGTCGGAGGGCAGTTCTTC.

This clonotype has more than one count but fewer than ten. The chain has TRBV5-1 and TRBJ2-1; TRBD2 matches at 10 bases. V shed 1 base and J 0 bases; nucleotides not matched to a gene: 10. Germline CDR1 SGHRS, CDR2 YFSETQ. The CDR3 length is 19 residues. CDR3 sequence: CASSLFPSGGPSSYNEQFF. The CDR3 region has the DNA TGCGCCAGCAGCTTGTTCCCTAGCGGGGGCCCGAGCTCCTACAATGAGCAGTTCTTC.

This sequence joins TRBV9 and TRBJ1-1, with D unresolved. V lost 0 bases and J lost 2, with 8 bases in between. This CDR3 has 14 amino acids. Germline assignment: CDR1 SGDLS and CDR2 YYNGEE. CDR3 in DNA: TGTGCCAGCAGCGTAGAGGGCACCAACACTGAAGCTTTCTTT. Its protein product is CASSVEGTNTEAFF. Using reference TRBV9 and TRBJ1-1 for the parts outside the CDR3, the full variable domain is DSGVTQTPKHLITATGQRVTLRCSPRSGDLSVYWYQQSLDQGLQFLIQYYNGEERAKGNILERFSAQQFPDLHSELNLSSLELGDSALYFCASSVEGTNTEAFFGQGTRLTVV.

This clonotype was found a few times. The rearrangement links TRBV20-1 to TRBJ1-3, with 8 positions matching TRBD1. Trimming took 0 bases from V and 4 from J; bases not matched to a gene: 5. The V gene's germline CDR1 is DFQATT and CDR2 SNEGSKA (reference sequence). CDR3 length: 15 residues. This chain's CDR3 is CSARETGAAGNTIYF. The CDR3 DNA reads TGCAGTGCTAGAGAGACAGGGGCAGCCGGAAACACCATATATTTT.

J is TRBJ2-6 and V is TRBV11-1; no definite D call. From germline, CDR1 is SGHAT and CDR2 FQDESV (reference sequence). V shed 5 bases and J shed 0 bases, with 20 bases lying between them. CDR3 length equals 19 residues. CDR3 nucleotide sequence: TGTGCCAGCAGCCCTCCTCCGAATCGGACCCCCTCTGGGGCCAACGTCCTGACTTTC. Amino acids: CASSPPPNRTPSGANVLTF.

The V and J genes are TRBV5-1 and TRBJ2-7; D may be TRBD1 or TRBD2 (6 bases each). Looked up from germline, CDR1 is SGHRS and CDR2 is YFSETQ. Between the trimmed V and J ends, which lost 0 bases and 5 bases, there was a span of 15 bases. CDR3 length equals 15 residues. The CDR3 region is CASSLGLSGADEQYF. CDR3 DNA sequence: TGCGCCAGCAGCTTGGGTCTATCGGGGGCGGACGAGCAGTACTTC. The whole variable domain, remainder taken from reference TRBV5-1 and TRBJ2-7, is KAGVTQTPRYLIKTRGQQVTLSCSPISGHRSVSWYQQTPGQGLQFLFEYFSETQRNKGNFPGRFSGRQFSNSRSEMNVSTLELGDSALYLCASSLGLSGADEQYFGPGTRLTVT.

V and J are TRBV7-6 and TRBJ1-1; maybe TRBD1 (6 bases). The CDR3 is 14 residues long. Germline V gives CDR1 SGHVS, CDR2 FNYEAQ. Trimming pared 5 bases from V and 5 bases from J, leaving 15 bases between. The CDR3 spells CASSLGGTSTEAFF. The CDR3 nucleotides are TGTGCCAGCAGCCTAGGGGGAACGTCAACTGAAGCTTTCTTT.

This clonotype appeared a few times. The genes are TRBV5-1 and TRBJ2-7, with D unresolved. With 2 bases removed from V and 5 bases from J, the gap between germline ends came to 11 bases. CDR1 is SGHRS and CDR2 is YFSETQ in the germline V gene. The CDR3 contains 13 residues. The CDR3, as DNA: TGCGCCAGCAGCTTTGCGGTGGGGAACGAGCAGTACGTC. Protein product: CASSFAVGNEQYV.

This clonotype was counted at least ten times. The rearrangement joins TRBV2 to TRBJ2-6, with TRBD1 identical over 9 bases. Germline assignment: CDR1 SNHLY and CDR2 FYNNEI. The CDR3 loop spans 16 amino acids. V shed 11 bases, J shed 3 bases, and the junction held 11 bases outside the gene matches. CDR3 region: CAVFGTGLYGANVLTF. Written as DNA, the CDR3 is TGTGCCGTCTTTGGGACAGGGCTTTATGGGGCCAACGTCCTGACTTTC.

V and J are TRBV7-2 and TRBJ2-1, with no clear D. CDR3 length: 12 amino acids. Trimming shortened V by 5 bases and J by 7 bases, and 9 bases separated the two germline ends. Germline V gene data show CDR1 as SGHTA and CDR2 as FQGNSA. The CDR3 spells CASSTQANEQFF. The CDR3 bases are TGTGCCAGCAGCACTCAGGCAAATGAGCAGTTCTTC.

The chain has TRBV9 and TRBJ2-5; D not certain. Germline V CDR1 and CDR2: SGDLS, YYNGEE. The V gene lost 0 bases and the J gene lost 2 bases, with 8 bases spanning the gap. This CDR3 contains 14 residues. The CDR3 sequence is CASSVGVGQETQYF. The CDR3 DNA sequence: TGTGCCAGCAGCGTAGGAGTGGGGCAAGAGACCCAGTACTTC.

This clonotype has more than one count but fewer than ten. The chain couples TRBV11-3 to TRBJ2-1; 8 bases align to TRBD2. V dropped 5 bases and J dropped 3; count of bases not matched to a gene: 9. The CDR3 contains 16 residues. Germline V CDR1 and CDR2: SGHNT, YENEEA. For the CDR3, the DNA is TGTGCCAGCAGCCCTTATAATAGCGGGGACTACAATGAGCAGTTCTTC. This codes for CASSPYNSGDYNEQFF.

This clonotype was seen a few times. This sequence joins TRBV3-1 and TRBJ1-6, with a tentative D call TRBD1 (6 bases). V dropped 8 bases and J dropped 6 bases, with 17 bases sitting between them. Looked up from germline, CDR1 is LGHDT and CDR2 is YNNKEL (reference sequence). The CDR3 contains 15 residues. CDR3 coding DNA: TGTGCCAGCGCTCCGGGGAACAGGGTTAATTCACCCCTCCACTTT. Its protein is CASAPGNRVNSPLHF.

This chain connects TRBV20-1 to TRBJ2-1, with TRBD2 as a possible D gene (6 bases). V was shortened by 3 bases and J by 2 bases, with 11 bases between the two germline ends. Germline-derived CDR1 and CDR2 are DFQATT and SNEGSKA (reference sequence). This CDR3 region has 14 residues. The chain's CDR3 is CSASTRGTYNEQFF. The CDR3 nucleotides read TGCAGTGCTAGTACTCGGGGGACCTACAATGAGCAGTTCTTC.

This chain joins TRBV3-1 and TRBJ2-4; weak D call: TRBD2 (5 bases). CDR1 LGHDT and CDR2 YNNKEL come from the germline V gene (reference sequence). This CDR3 has 15 amino acids. Trimming shortened V by 0 bases and J by 6 bases, and 12 bases separated the two germline ends. CDR3 nucleotides: TGTGCCAGCAGCCAAGAATGGGATCGGGGAAACATTCAGTACTTC. This codes for CASSQEWDRGNIQYF.

The J gene is TRBJ2-1, the V gene TRBV4-1; possibly TRBD1 for D (6 bases). The CDR3 is 15 residues long. Looked up from germline, CDR1 is MGHRA and CDR2 is YSYEKL. With 4 bases removed from V and 3 bases from J, the gap between germline ends came to 13 bases. In DNA form, the CDR3 reads TGCGCCAGCAGCCTACAACAGGGCAGCTACAATGAGCAGTTCTTC. This gives the protein CASSLQQGSYNEQFF.

V gene TRBV5-1 combines with J gene TRBJ1-2; no firm D call. CDR3 length: 14 amino acids. Per germline, CDR1 SGHRS and CDR2 YFSETQ. Trimming stripped 3 bases from V and 7 bases from J, with 16 bases between. CDR3 amino acids: CASSSDPREAGYTF. The CDR3 DNA follows: TGCGCCAGCAGCTCCGACCCCCGGGAAGCTGGCTACACCTTC.

This clonotype turned up a few times. The chain recombines TRBV7-9 with TRBJ1-4, with D uncertain. Germline CDR1 and CDR2: SEHNR and FQNEAQ (reference sequence). This CDR3 region has 17 residues. V dropped 5 bases and J dropped 0 bases, with 16 bases sitting between them. DNA of the CDR3: TGTGCCAGCAGCGTGCAAGCCGGGTATGCAACTAATGAAAAACTGTTTTTT. Translating it yields CASSVQAGYATNEKLFF.

CDR3 coding DNA: TGTGCCAGCAAGGTGGGGCGGCGCACGGCTGGCTACACCTTC. Residues: CASKVGRRTAGYTF. This chain connects TRBV7-2 to TRBJ1-2; D is possibly TRBD1 (5 bases). V was cut by 7 bases and J by 7 bases, with 19 bases left in between. Germline CDR1 is SGHTA and CDR2 is FQGNSA. The CDR3 sequence is 14 residues long.

V usage is TRBV12-3 or TRBV12-4 and J usage is TRBJ1-2, with 7 bases matching TRBD1. This CDR3 spans 15 amino acids. V shed 2 bases, J shed 3 bases, and the junction held 6 bases outside the gene matches. CDR3 protein: CASSLPDREHYGYTF. The CDR3 DNA follows: TGTGCCAGCAGTTTACCAGACAGGGAGCACTATGGCTACACCTTC.

This clonotype was counted only a few times. The V and J genes are TRBV6-1 and TRBJ2-5, with TRBD1 matching 8 bases. This CDR3 region has 15 residues. J lost 2 bases, V lost 6 bases, and 8 bases had no gene match. CDR1 and CDR2 (germline): MNHNS, SASEGT. CDR3 protein: CASSLWTGPQETQYF. The CDR3 DNA reads TGTGCCAGCAGCCTCTGGACAGGGCCGCAAGAGACCCAGTACTTC.

This rearrangement joins TRBV29-1 to TRBJ1-1, with D uncertain. Between the trimmed V and J ends, which lost 0 bases and 6 bases, there was a span of 14 bases. The CDR3 spans 14 residues. Looked up from germline, CDR1 is SQVTM and CDR2 is ANQGSEA. The CDR3: CSVEDQGRGPEAFF. CDR3 DNA: TGCAGCGTTGAAGATCAAGGGCGTGGTCCTGAAGCTTTCTTT. Filled out from reference TRBV29-1 and TRBJ1-1, the complete variable domain reads SAVISQKPSRDICQRGTSLTIQCQVDSQVTMMFWYRQQPGQSLTLIATANQGSEATYESGFVIDKFPISRPNLTFSTLTVSNMSPEDSSIYLCSVEDQGRGPEAFFGQGTRLTVV.

The V and J genes are TRBV14 and TRBJ1-6, with 9 bases that match TRBD1. Germline V gene sequence: CDR1 SGHDN, CDR2 FVKESK. The junction had 1 base not matched to a gene; V was cut back by 1 base and J by 6 bases. CDR3 size: 15 residues. Here the CDR3 reads CASSQVTGGNSPLHF. CDR3 DNA sequence: TGTGCCAGCAGCCAAGTGACAGGGGGTAATTCACCCCTCCACTTT.

There are a few counts of this clonotype. The chain joins TRBV7-2 to TRBJ2-7; D may be TRBD1 or TRBD2 (5 bases each). Trimming removed 4 bases at V and 7 bases at J, with 23 bases between. The CDR3 is 16 residues long. Germline CDR1 is SGHTA and CDR2 is FQGNSA. CDR3 DNA sequence: TGTGCCAGCAGCTCCCCCACGGGGTGGGGCCGAGAGGAGCAGTACTTC. It encodes CASSSPTGWGREEQYF.

There are a few counts of this clonotype. This sequence joins TRBV12-3 or TRBV12-4 and TRBJ2-5; a possible D gene is TRBD1 (5 bases). The CDR3 sequence is 13 residues long. Between the trimmed V and J ends, which lost 6 bases and 3 bases, there was a span of 11 bases. The CDR3, as DNA: TGTGCCAGCAGGCACCCGGACAAAGAGACCCAGTACTTC. Its translation: CASRHPDKETQYF.

This clonotype was seen a handful of times. The rearrangement joins TRBV19 to TRBJ1-5; D unresolved. The ends were cut back, 8 bases at V and 4 bases at J, with 12 bases in the middle. Germline V CDR1 and CDR2: LNHDA, SQIVND (reference sequence). The CDR3 is 13 amino acids. This CDR3 is CASALQRNQPQHF. As DNA, the CDR3 is TGTGCCAGTGCATTACAGAGGAATCAGCCCCAGCATTTT.

This chain links TRBV20-1 with TRBJ2-5; a weak D match, TRBD2 (6 bases). V was clipped by 0 bases and J by 5 bases, with 10 bases between them. Germline loops: CDR1 DFQATT, CDR2 SNEGSKA (reference sequence). This CDR3 is 13 amino acids long. CDR3 region: CSARDTSRETQYF. The CDR3 nucleotides read TGCAGTGCTAGAGATACTAGCCGGGAGACCCAGTACTTC.